This TCR beta chain was observed in a study of cytomegalovirus exposure and HLA in healthy donors. In its sample, this clone was seen a few times. Its antigen is still unknown. With 60 Vbeta and 13 Jbeta primers, the PCR was carried out. Some clones are missing from TCRdb's copy, which holds only in-frame ones; the method was immunoSEQ multiplex PCR. The profile shows about 140,000 clones, roughly 80% of them singletons. The study's findings and limits: Accurate prediction of most subjects' HLA-A and HLA-B alleles from TCR beta sequences was reported. TRBV6-2, TRBV6-3 and some other V segments were excluded as indistinguishable. The study recorded about 150 TCR beta chains that were cytomegalovirus-associated.

V was clipped by 9 bases and J by 6 bases; unmatched bases: 9. Germline V gene data show CDR1 as MNHEY and CDR2 as SMNVEV (reference sequence). The CDR3 is 13 residues long. The source material was PBMCs. The chain joins TRBV27 to TRBJ2-7; 9 bases are shared with TRBD2. The TCR comes from a woman between 40 and 50 years old in good health and CMV-seronegative. CDR3 loop: CASPGGRAVEQYF. The DNA for the CDR3 is TGTGCCAGTCCGGGCGGGAGGGCCGTCGAGCAGTACTTC.